This is a list of T cell receptor beta chains from one sample in a study of molecular identifiers for immune sequencing clone quantification. MiXCR, run by TCRdb on the PCR reads, gives a single entry per CDR3 protein. The table has approximately 93,000 distinct CDR3 sequences, roughly 25% seen once; the top ten hold approximately 0.78%. Sequenced: naive CD8+ T cells from blood, with Jurkat cell RNA spiked in. Source of these receptors: a human donor in good health. Some libraries in this study had Jurkat cell RNA spiked in. The CDR3 runs from the conserved cysteine through the conserved F or W. Fields, in order: clone size, V gene, J gene, D gene, CDR3 protein, CDR3 DNA. D genes are given only for firm matches. Clone size, where shown, is once, few, many, or a class for clones that have expanded.

>-|TRBV12-2|TRBJ2-3|-
CASRLPLAGGEADTQYF
TGTGCAAGTCGCCTCCCATTAGCGGGAGGAGAGGCAGATACGCAGTATTTT
>many|TRBV4-3|TRBJ2-3|-
CASSQGFYGGADTQYF
TGCGCCAGCAGCCAGGGGTTCTACGGAGGGGCAGATACGCAGTATTTT
>-|TRBV9|TRBJ2-3|TRBD2
CASSGGTSRPAPQYF
TGTGCCAGCAGCGGAGGGACTAGTCGCCCAGCTCCGCAGTATTTT
>-|TRBV20-1|TRBJ2-1|TRBD2
CSARDLTSGSNEQFF
TGCAGTGCTAGAGATTTGACTAGCGGGAGCAATGAGCAGTTCTTC
>few|TRBV15|TRBJ2-2|-
CATSGGPGNTGELFF
TGTGCCACCAGCGGGGGACCAGGAAACACCGGGGAGCTGTTTTTT
>-|TRBV9|TRBJ2-3|-
CASSDRDFLTDTQYF
TGTGCCAGCAGCGACCGGGACTTCCTCACAGATACGCAGTATTTT
>few|TRBV29-1|TRBJ2-1|TRBD2
CSVEGLAGGPSSYNEQFF
TGCAGCGTTGAAGGACTAGCGGGAGGGCCTAGCTCCTACAATGAGCAGTTCTTC
>many|TRBV7-2|TRBJ2-3|TRBD1
CASSLEQGTDTQYF
TGTGCCAGCAGCTTAGAACAGGGGACAGATACGCAGTATTTT
>-|TRBV7-9|TRBJ1-2|-
CASSLEDGRNSGYTF
TGTGCCAGCAGCTTAGAGGACGGCAGGAACTCTGGCTACACCTTC
>many|TRBV13|TRBJ2-2|-
CASSPQIGRDTGELFF
TGTGCCAGCAGCCCCCAGATCGGGCGTGACACCGGGGAGCTGTTTTTT
>-|TRBV19|TRBJ2-6|-
CASSPTLSGASVLTF
TGTGCCAGTAGTCCCACCCTCTCTGGGGCCAGCGTCCTGACTTTC
>-|TRBV12-3/TRBV12-4|TRBJ2-5|TRBD1
CASRGQGLGTQYF
TGTGCCAGCAGGGGACAGGGTTTAGGGACCCAGTACTTC
>many|TRBV11-2|TRBJ1-1|-
CASSTPAGEQAFF
TGTGCCAGCAGCACCCCGGCCGGGGAACAAGCTTTCTTT
>many|TRBV5-6|TRBJ1-2|-
CASSPGQTNYGYTF
TGTGCCAGCAGTCCCGGACAGACCAACTATGGCTACACCTTC
>many|TRBV13|TRBJ2-7|-
CASSLGGKSLGQYEQYF
TGTGCCAGCAGCTTAGGAGGAAAAAGTCTCGGTCAGTACGAGCAGTACTTC
>many|TRBV23-1|TRBJ2-2|-
CASSRPPLTGQDTGELFF
TGCGCCAGCAGTCGCCCCCCCCTCACAGGGCAGGACACCGGGGAGCTGTTTTTT
>few|TRBV19|TRBJ1-1|-
CASSIRANTEAFF
TGTGCCAGTAGCATCAGGGCGAACACTGAAGCTTTCTTT
>many|TRBV24-1|TRBJ1-1|-
CATTAGWSTEAFF
TGTGCCACCACGGCAGGATGGAGCACTGAAGCTTTCTTT
>many|TRBV6-5|TRBJ2-7|-
CASSPGSGVVEQYF
TGTGCCAGCAGTCCCGGGTCAGGGGTGGTCGAGCAGTACTTC
>few|TRBV20-1|TRBJ2-7|TRBD1
CSARVARRTGKLDEQYF
TGCAGTGCTAGAGTTGCTCGGCGGACAGGGAAATTGGACGAGCAGTACTTC
>many|TRBV30|TRBJ1-1|-
CAWSVRGRGTEAFF
TGTGCCTGGAGTGTCCGGGGGCGAGGCACTGAAGCTTTCTTT
>-|TRBV27|TRBJ2-1|-
CASSSPGPILYNEQFF
TGTGCCAGCAGTTCACCGGGACCTATCCTTTACAATGAGCAGTTCTTC
>-|TRBV2|TRBJ1-5|-
CANSEILLGNQPLHF
TGTGCCAACAGTGAAATATTGTTGGGCAATCAGCCCCTGCATTTT
>-|TRBV5-1|TRBJ1-1|-
CASSLDGGGLPDAFF
TGCGCCAGCAGCTTGGATGGCGGGGGCTTGCCTGACGCTTTCTTT
>few|TRBV7-6|TRBJ2-7|TRBD1
CASSSGQEDYEQYF
TGTGCCAGCAGCTCGGGACAGGAGGACTACGAGCAGTACTTC
>-|TRBV7-2|TRBJ2-7|-
CASSFQRNSYKQYF
TGTGCCAGCAGCTTTCAGCGTAACTCCTACAAGCAGTACTTC
>many|TRBV20-1|TRBJ1-5|-
CSARPNDNSGNQPQHF
TGCAGTGCTAGACCTAACGACAATAGCGGCAATCAGCCCCAGCATTTT
>once|TRBV27|TRBJ2-1|TRBD1
CASTQPIPGTGLSHNEQFF
TGTGCCAGCACCCAACCCATTCCCGGGACAGGTCTCTCCCACAATGAGCAGTTCTTC
>few|TRBV27|TRBJ2-7|-
CASSSLSSSYEQYF
TGTGCCAGCAGTAGTCTCTCCAGCTCCTACGAGCAGTACTTC
>many|TRBV19|TRBJ1-1|-
CASSIGRTEAFF
TGTGCCAGTAGTATAGGGCGTACTGAAGCTTTCTTT
>few|TRBV7-9|TRBJ2-5|-
CASSLAPADPQETQYF
TGTGCCAGCAGCTTAGCGCCGGCAGATCCCCAAGAGACCCAGTACTTC
>-|TRBV12-3/TRBV12-4|TRBJ1-5|-
CASSPNRNQPRHF
TGTGCCAGCAGTCCCAACCGTAATCAGCCCCGGCATTTT
>few|TRBV14|TRBJ2-7|-
CASSQAYEQYF
TGTGCCAGCAGCCAAGCTTACGAGCAGTACTTC
>many|TRBV12-3/TRBV12-4|TRBJ2-3|-
CASSLQGFDTQYF
TGTGCCAGCAGTTTACAGGGGTTTGATACGCAGTATTTT
>-|TRBV13|TRBJ2-1|TRBD2
CASSPTLLAGGHNEQFF
TGTGCCAGCAGCCCAACACTACTAGCGGGGGGCCACAATGAGCAGTTCTTC
>many|TRBV7-9|TRBJ2-2|-
CASSLAPSAGELFF
TGTGCCAGCAGCTTAGCCCCCAGCGCCGGGGAGCTGTTTTTT
>few|TRBV7-7|TRBJ2-3|TRBD2
CASSLGAGGLADTQYF
TGTGCCAGCAGCTTAGGGGCGGGGGGGTTGGCAGATACGCAGTATTTT
>-|TRBV7-3|TRBJ2-1|-
CASSLRSPGSGDEQFF
TGTGCCAGCAGCTTAAGATCTCCCGGGAGCGGCGATGAGCAGTTCTTC
>many|TRBV7-8|TRBJ2-3|-
CASSLLGGSTDTQYF
TGTGCCAGCAGCTTACTTGGCGGAAGCACAGATACGCAGTATTTT
>once|TRBV5-1|TRBJ2-5|TRBD2
CASSTEGLAGASETQYF
TGCGCCAGCAGCACCGAAGGATTAGCGGGAGCCTCAGAGACCCAGTACTTC
>-|TRBV7-9|TRBJ2-7|-
CASSFPGIGSEQYF
TGTGCCAGCAGCTTCCCCGGGATAGGTTCCGAGCAGTACTTC
>many|TRBV5-6|TRBJ2-3|TRBD1
CASNLLRDRGPPVVDTQYF
TGTGCCAGCAACCTACTCCGGGACAGGGGGCCCCCTGTCGTTGATACGCAGTATTTT
>many|TRBV13|TRBJ2-5|TRBD2
CASSLLAGAHQETQYF
TGTGCCAGCAGCTTATTAGCGGGAGCCCACCAAGAGACCCAGTACTTC
>few|TRBV9|TRBJ2-2|-
CASSVVARNTGELFF
TGTGCCAGCAGCGTAGTTGCCAGAAACACCGGGGAGCTGTTTTTT
>-|TRBV7-3|TRBJ2-2|TRBD2
CASSQSTVTGGTKNTGELFF
TGTGCCAGCAGCCAAAGTACTGTAACTGGGGGGACTAAGAACACCGGGGAGCTGTTTTTT
>-|TRBV19|TRBJ1-5|-
CASSFAGVQPQHF
TGTGCCAGTAGTTTCGCAGGGGTTCAGCCCCAGCATTTT
>-|TRBV9|TRBJ2-3|TRBD2
CASSVDSSGTGTQYF
TGTGCCAGCAGCGTAGACTCTAGCGGCACAGGTACGCAGTATTTT
>few|TRBV5-1|TRBJ1-1|-
CASSLAAGVNTEAFF
TGCGCCAGCAGCTTGGCTGCAGGGGTTAACACTGAAGCTTTCTTT
>many|TRBV7-8|TRBJ2-1|-
CASSLTSSYNEQFF
TGTGCCAGCAGCTTAACCAGCTCCTACAATGAGCAGTTCTTC